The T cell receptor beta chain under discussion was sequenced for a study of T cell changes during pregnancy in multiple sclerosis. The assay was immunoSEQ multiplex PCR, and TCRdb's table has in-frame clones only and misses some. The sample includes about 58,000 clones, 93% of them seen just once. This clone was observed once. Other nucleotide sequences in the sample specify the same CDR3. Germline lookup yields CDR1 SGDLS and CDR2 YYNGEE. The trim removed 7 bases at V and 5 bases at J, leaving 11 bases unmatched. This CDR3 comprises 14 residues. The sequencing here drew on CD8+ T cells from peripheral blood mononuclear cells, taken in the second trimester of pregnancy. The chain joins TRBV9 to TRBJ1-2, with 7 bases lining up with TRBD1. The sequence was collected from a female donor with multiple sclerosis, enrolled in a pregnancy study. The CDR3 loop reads CASGAGGPAYGYTF. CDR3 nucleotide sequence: TGTGCCAGCGGAGCAGGGGGGCCGGCGTATGGCTACACCTTC.